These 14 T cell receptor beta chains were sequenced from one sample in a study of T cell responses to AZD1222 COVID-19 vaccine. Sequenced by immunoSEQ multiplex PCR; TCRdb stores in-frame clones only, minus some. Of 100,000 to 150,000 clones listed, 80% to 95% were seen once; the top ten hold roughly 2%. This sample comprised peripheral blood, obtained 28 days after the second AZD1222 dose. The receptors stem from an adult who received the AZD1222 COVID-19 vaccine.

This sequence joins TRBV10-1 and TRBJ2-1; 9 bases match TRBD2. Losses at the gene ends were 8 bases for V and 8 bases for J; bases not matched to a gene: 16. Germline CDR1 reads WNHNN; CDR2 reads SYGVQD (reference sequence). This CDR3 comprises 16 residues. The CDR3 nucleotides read TGCGCCAGCTTCTTTGCGGGAGGGCCCTATAGTGATGAGCAGTTCTTC. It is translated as CASFFAGGPYSDEQFF.

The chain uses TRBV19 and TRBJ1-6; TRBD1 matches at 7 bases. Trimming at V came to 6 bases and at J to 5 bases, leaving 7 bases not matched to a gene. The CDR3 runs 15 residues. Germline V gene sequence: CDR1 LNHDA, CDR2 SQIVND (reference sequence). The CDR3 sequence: CASSDRVNNNSPLHF. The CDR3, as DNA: TGTGCCAGTAGCGACAGGGTAAACAATAATTCACCCCTCCACTTT. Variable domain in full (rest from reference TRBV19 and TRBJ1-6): DGGITQSPKYLFRKEGQNVTLSCEQNLNHDAMYWYRQDPGQGLRLIYYSQIVNDFQKGDIAEGYSVSREKKESFPLTVTSAQKNPTAFYLCASSDRVNNNSPLHFGNGTRLTVT.

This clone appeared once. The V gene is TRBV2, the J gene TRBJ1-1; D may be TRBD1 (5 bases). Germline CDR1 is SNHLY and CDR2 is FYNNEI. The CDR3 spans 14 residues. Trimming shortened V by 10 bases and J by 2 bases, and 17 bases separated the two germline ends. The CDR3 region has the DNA TGTGCCACACCGGGGCCTGGAGTAAACACTGAAGCTTTCTTT. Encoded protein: CATPGPGVNTEAFF.

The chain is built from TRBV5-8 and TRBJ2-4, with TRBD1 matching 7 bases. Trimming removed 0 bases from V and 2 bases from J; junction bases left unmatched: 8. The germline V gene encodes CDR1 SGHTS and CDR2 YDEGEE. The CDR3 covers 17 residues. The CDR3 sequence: CASSLVAGGFSKNIQYF. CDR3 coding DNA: TGTGCCAGCAGCTTGGTCGCAGGGGGTTTCTCCAAAAACATTCAGTACTTC.

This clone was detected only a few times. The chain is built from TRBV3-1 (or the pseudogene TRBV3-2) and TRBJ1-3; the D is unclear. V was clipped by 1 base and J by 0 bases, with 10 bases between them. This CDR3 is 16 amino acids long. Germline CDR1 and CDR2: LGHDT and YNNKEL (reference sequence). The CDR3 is CASSQAPRGSGNTIYF. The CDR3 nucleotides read TGTGCCAGCAGCCAAGCCCCCCGGGGCTCTGGAAACACCATATATTTT.

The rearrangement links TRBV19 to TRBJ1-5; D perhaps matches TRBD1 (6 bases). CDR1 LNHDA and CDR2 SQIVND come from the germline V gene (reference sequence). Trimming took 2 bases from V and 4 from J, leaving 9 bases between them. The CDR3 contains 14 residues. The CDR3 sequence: CASSILGGNQPQHF. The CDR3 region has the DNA TGTGCCAGTAGTATATTAGGGGGGAATCAGCCCCAGCATTTT.

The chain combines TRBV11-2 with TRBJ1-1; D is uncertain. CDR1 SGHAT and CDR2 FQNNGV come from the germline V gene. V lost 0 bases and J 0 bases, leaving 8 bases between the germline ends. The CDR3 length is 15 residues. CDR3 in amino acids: CASSLDLLLNTEAFF. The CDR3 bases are TGTGCCAGCAGCTTAGATCTGCTATTGAACACTGAAGCTTTCTTT.

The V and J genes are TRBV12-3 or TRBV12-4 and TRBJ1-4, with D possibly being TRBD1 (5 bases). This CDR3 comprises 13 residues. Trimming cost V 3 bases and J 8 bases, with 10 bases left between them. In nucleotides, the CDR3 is TGTGCCAGCAGTTTTGGGGCGGCGGAAAAACTGTTTTTT. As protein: CASSFGAAEKLFF.

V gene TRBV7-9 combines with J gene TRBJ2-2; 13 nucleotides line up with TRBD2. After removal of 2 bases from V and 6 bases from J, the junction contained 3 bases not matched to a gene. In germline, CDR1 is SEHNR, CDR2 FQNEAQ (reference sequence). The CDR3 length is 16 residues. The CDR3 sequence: CASSLLGLAGAGELFF. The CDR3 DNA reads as TGTGCCAGCAGCTTACTCGGACTAGCGGGAGCCGGGGAGCTGTTTTTT.

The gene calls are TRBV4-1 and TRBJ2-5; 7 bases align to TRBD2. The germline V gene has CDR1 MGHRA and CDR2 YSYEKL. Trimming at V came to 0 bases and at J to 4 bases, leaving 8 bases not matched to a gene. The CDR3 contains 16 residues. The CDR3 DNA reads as TGCGCCAGCAGCCAAGAAGGCGAAGGGAGGGGAGAGACCCAGTACTTC. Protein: CASSQEGEGRGETQYF.

In DNA, the CDR3 is TGTGCCAGCATGGAGCAGTACAATTCACCCCTCCACTTT. It yields the protein CASMEQYNSPLHF. This sequence joins TRBV27 and TRBJ1-6; D call uncertain. The V and J ends lost 7 bases and 7 bases respectively, with 11 bases between them. CDR3 length: 13 amino acids. Germline CDR1 and CDR2: MNHEY and SMNVEV (reference sequence).

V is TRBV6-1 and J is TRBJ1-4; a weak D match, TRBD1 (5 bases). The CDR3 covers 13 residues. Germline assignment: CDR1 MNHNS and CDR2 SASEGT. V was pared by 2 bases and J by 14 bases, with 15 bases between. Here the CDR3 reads CASSERGSGTLFF. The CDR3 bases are TGTGCCAGCAGTGAACGGGGGTCCGGGACCCTGTTTTTT.

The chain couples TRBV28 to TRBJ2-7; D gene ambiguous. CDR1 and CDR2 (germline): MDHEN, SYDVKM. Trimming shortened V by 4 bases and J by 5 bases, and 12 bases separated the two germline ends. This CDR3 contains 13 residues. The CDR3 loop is CASSWTSMDEQYV. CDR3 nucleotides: TGTGCCAGCAGTTGGACCAGTATGGACGAGCAGTACGTC.

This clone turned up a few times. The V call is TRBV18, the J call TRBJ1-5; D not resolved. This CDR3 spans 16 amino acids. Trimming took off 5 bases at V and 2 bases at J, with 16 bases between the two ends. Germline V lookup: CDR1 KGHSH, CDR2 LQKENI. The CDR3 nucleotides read TGTGCCAGCTCATTGGGCAGGATGTCGGGCAATCAGCCCCAGCATTTT. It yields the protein CASSLGRMSGNQPQHF.